A single sample gave rise to the 2 T cell receptor beta chains below, sequenced in a study of blood T cell repertoires in COVID-19. Some clones are missing from TCRdb's copy, which holds only in-frame ones; the method was immunoSEQ multiplex PCR. Of over 120,000 clones in the sample, more than 75% were seen once. The sequenced sample was peripheral blood. The source is a human donor with acute or convalescent COVID-19. The donor label of this sample is uncertain.

V usage is TRBV27 and J usage is TRBJ1-6; D not certain. Germline V CDR1 and CDR2: MNHEY, SMNVEV (reference sequence). V was pared by 4 bases and J by 4 bases, with 8 bases between. The CDR3 is 14 amino acids. The CDR3 DNA is TGTGCCAGCAGTTCGACAAGTTATAATTCACCCCTCCACTTT. This translates into CASSSTSYNSPLHF.

J is TRBJ1-2 and V is TRBV10-3; no clear D. Trimming pared 3 bases from V and 3 bases from J, leaving 17 bases between. The length of the CDR3 is 16 residues. Germline CDR1 ENHRY, CDR2 SYGVKD. The CDR3 DNA reads as TGTGCCATCAGTGACCTCGAGCGCTGGTCCCACTATGGCTACACCTTC. Translated, it gives CAISDLERWSHYGYTF.